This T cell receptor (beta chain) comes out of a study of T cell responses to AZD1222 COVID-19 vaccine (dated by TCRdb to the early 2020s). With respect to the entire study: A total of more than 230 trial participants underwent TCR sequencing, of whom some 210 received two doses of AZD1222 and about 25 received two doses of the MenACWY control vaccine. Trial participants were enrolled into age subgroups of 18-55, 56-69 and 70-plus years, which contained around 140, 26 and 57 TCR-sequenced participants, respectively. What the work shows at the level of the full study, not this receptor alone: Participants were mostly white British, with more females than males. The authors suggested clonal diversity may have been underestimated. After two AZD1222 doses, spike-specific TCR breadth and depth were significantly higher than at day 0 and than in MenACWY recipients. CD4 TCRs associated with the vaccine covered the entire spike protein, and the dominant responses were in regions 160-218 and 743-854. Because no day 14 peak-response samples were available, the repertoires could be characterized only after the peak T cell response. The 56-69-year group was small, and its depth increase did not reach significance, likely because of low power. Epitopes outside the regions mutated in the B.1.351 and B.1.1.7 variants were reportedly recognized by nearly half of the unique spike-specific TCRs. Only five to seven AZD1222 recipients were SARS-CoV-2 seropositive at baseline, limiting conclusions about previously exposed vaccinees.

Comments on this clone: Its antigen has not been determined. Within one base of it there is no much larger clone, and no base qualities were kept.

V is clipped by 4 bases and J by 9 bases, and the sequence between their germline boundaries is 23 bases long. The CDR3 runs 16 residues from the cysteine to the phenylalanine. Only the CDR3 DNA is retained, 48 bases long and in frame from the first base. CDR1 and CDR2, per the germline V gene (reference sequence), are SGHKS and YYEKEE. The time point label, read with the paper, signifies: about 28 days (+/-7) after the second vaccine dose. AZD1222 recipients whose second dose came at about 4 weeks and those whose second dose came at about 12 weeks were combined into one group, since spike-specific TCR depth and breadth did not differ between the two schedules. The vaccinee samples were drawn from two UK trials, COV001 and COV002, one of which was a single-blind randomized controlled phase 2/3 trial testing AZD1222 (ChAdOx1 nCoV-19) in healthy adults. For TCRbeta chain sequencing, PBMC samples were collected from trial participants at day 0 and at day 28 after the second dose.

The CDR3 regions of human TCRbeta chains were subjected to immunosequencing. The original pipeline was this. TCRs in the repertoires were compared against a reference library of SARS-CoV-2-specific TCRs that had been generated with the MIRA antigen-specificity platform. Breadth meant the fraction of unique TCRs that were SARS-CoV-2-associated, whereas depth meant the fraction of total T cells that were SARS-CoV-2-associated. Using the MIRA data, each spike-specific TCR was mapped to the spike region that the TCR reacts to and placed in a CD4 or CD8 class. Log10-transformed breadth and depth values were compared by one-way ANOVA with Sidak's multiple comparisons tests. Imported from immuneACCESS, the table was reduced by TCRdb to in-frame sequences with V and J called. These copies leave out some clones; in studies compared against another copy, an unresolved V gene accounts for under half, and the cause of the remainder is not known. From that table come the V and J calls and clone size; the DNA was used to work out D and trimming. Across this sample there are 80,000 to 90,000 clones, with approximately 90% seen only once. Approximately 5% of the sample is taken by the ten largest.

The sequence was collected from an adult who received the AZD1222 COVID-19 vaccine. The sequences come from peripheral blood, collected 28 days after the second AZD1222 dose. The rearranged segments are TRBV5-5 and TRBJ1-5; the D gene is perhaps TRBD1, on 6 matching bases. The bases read TGTGCCAGCAGCCCCGTCTCAGGGGCACAAAGGGCGCCCCAGCATTTT. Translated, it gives CASSPVSGAQRAPQHF.